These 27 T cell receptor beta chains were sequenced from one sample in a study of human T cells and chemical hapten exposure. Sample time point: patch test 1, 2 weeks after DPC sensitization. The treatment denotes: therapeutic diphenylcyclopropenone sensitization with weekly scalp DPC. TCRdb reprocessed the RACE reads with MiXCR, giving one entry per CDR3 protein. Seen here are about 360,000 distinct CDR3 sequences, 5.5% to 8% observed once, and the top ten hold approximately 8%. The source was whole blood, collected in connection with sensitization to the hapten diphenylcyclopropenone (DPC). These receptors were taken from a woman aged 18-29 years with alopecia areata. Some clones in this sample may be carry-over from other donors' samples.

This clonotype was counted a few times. The CDR3 protein is CSGGRMNTEAFF. DNA for the CDR3: TGCAGCGGCGGACGGATGAACACTGAAGCTTTCTTT. This sequence joins TRBV29-1 and TRBJ1-1; no clear D gene. Germline V lookup: CDR1 SQVTM, CDR2 ANQGSEA. V lost 7 bases, J lost 0 bases, and 9 bases lay in between. This CDR3 spans 12 amino acids.

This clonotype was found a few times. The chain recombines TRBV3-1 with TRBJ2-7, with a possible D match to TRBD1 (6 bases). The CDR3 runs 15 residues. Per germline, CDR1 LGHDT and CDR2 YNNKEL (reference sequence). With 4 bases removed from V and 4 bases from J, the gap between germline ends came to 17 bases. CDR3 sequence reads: CASSLAGTLSYEQYF. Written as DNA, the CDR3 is TGTGCCAGCAGCCTGGCCGGGACACTCTCTTACGAGCAGTACTTC.

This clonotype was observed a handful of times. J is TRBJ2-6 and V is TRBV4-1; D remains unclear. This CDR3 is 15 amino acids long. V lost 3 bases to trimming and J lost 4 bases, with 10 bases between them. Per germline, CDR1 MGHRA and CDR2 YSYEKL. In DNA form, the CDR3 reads TGCGCCAGCAGCCAGGTGCCCCCCGGGGCCAACGTCCTGACTTTC. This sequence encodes CASSQVPPGANVLTF.

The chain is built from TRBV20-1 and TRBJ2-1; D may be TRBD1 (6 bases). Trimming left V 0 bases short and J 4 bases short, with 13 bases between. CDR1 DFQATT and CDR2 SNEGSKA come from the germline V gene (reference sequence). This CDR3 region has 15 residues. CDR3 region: CSARDFRDTYNEQFF. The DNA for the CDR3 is TGCAGTGCTAGAGATTTTCGGGACACTTACAATGAGCAGTTCTTC.

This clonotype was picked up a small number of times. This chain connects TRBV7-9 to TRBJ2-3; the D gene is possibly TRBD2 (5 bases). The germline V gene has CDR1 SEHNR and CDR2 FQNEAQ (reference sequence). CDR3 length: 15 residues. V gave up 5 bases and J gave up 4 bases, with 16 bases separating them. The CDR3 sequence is CASSPPGSSPDTQYF. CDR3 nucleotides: TGTGCCAGCAGCCCTCCGGGGTCGAGCCCAGATACGCAGTATTTT.

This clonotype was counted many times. The chain's CDR3 is CASSYPLVSIQEKLFF. In nucleotides, the CDR3 is TGTGCCAGCAGTTACCCACTGGTGTCTATACAGGAAAAACTGTTTTTT. The J gene is TRBJ1-4, the V gene TRBV6-7; D is unclear. TRBV6-7 qualifies as an ORF whose function is uncertain. V shed 2 bases and J shed 8 bases, with 18 bases lying between them. The CDR3 runs 16 residues.

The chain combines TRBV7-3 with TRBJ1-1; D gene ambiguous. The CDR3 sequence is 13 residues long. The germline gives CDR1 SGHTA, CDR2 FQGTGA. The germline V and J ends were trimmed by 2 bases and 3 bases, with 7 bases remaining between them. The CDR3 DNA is TGTGCCAGCAGCTTATACCAAGACACTGAAGCTTTCTTT. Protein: CASSLYQDTEAFF.

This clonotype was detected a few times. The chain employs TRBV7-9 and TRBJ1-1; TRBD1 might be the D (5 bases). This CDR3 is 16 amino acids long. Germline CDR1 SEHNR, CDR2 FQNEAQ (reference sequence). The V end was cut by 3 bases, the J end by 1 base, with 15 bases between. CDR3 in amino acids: CASSFWGGEPNTEAFF. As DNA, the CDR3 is TGTGCCAGCAGCTTCTGGGGGGGAGAGCCGAACACTGAAGCTTTCTTT.

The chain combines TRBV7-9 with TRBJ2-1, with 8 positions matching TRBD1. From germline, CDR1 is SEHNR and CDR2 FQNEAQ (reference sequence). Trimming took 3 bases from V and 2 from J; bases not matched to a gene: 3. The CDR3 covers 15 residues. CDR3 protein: CASSFPDRAYNEQFF. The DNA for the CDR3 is TGTGCCAGCAGCTTCCCGGACAGGGCCTACAATGAGCAGTTCTTC.

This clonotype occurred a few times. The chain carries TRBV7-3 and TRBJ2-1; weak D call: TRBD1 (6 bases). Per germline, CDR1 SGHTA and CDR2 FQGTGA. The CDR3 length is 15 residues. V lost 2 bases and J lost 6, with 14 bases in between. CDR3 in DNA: TGTGCCAGCAGCTTATCCCCACAGACAGGCAATGAGCAGTTCTTC. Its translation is CASSLSPQTGNEQFF.

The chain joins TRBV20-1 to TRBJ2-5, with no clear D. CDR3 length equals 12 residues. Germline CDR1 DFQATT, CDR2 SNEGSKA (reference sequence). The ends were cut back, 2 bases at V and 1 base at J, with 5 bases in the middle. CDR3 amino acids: CSARYSQETQYF. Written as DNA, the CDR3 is TGCAGTGCTAGATACAGCCAAGAGACCCAGTACTTC.

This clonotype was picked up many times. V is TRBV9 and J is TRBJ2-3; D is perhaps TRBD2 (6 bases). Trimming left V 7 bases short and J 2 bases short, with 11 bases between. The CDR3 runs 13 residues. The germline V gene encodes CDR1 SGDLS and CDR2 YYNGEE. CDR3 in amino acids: CASAGQNTDTQYF. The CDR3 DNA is TGTGCCAGCGCGGGGCAGAACACAGATACGCAGTATTTT. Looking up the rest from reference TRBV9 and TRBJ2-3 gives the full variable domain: DSGVTQTPKHLITATGQRVTLRCSPRSGDLSVYWYQQSLDQGLQFLIQYYNGEERAKGNILERFSAQQFPDLHSELNLSSLELGDSALYFCASAGQNTDTQYFGPGTRLTVL.

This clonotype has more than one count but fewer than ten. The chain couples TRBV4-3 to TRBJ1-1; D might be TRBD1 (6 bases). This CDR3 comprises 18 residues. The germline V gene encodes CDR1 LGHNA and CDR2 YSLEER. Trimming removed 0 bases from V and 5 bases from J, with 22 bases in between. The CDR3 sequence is CASSQDRIVGGGGTEAFF. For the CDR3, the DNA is TGCGCCAGCAGCCAAGATAGAATAGTAGGGGGTGGGGGAACTGAAGCTTTCTTT.

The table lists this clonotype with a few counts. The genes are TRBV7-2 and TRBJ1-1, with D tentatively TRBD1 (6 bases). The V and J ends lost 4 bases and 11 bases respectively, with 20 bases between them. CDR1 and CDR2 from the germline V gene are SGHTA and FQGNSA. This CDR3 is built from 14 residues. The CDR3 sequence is CASSSRGGGSYAFF. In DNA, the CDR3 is TGTGCCAGCAGCTCGAGGGGGGGTGGCAGCTACGCTTTCTTT. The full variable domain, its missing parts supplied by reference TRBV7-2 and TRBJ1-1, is GAGVSQSPSNKVTEKGKDVELRCDPISGHTALYWYRQSLGQGLEFLIYFQGNSAPDKSGLPSDRFSAERTGGSVSTLTIQRTQQEDSAVYLCASSSRGGGSYAFFGQGTRLTVV.

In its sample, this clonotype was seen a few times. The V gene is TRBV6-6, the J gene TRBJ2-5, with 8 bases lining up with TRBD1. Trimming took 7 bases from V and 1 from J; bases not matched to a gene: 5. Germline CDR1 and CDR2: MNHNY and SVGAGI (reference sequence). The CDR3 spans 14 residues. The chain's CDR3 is CASTFGQGQETQYF. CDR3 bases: TGTGCCAGCACCTTCGGACAGGGCCAAGAGACCCAGTACTTC.

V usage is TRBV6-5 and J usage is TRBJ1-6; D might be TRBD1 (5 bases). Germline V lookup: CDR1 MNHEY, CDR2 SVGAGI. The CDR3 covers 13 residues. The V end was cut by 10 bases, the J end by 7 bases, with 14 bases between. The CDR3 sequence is CATTGSGNSPLHF. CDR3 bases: TGTGCCACCACAGGTTCCGGGAATTCACCCCTCCACTTT.

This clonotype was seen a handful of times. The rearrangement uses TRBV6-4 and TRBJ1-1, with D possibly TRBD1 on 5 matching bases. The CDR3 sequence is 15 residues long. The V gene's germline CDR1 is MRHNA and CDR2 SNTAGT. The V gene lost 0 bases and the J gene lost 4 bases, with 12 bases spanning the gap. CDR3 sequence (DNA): TGTGCCAGCAGTGACTCATCTGCAGGGAGCACTGAAGCTTTCTTT. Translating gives CASSDSSAGSTEAFF.

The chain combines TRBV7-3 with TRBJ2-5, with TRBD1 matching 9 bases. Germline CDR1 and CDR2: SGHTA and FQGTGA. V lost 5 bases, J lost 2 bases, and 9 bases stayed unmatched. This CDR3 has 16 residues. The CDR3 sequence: CASSAGTGLIQETQYF. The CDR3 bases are TGTGCCAGCAGCGCCGGGACAGGGCTAATTCAAGAGACCCAGTACTTC. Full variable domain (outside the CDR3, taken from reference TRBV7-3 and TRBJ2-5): GAGVSQTPSNKVTEKGKYVELRCDPISGHTALYWYRQSLGQGPEFLIYFQGTGAADDSGLPNDRFFAVRPEGSVSTLKIQRTERGDSAVYLCASSAGTGLIQETQYFGPGTRLLVL.

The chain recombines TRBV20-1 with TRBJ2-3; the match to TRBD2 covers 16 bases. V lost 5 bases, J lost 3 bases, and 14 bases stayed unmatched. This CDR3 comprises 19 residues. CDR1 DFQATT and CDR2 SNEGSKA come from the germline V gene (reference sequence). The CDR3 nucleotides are TGCAGTGCTCCGAGGGGACTAGCGGGGGGGCTCGGCTCGACAGATACGCAGTATTTT. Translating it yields CSAPRGLAGGLGSTDTQYF.

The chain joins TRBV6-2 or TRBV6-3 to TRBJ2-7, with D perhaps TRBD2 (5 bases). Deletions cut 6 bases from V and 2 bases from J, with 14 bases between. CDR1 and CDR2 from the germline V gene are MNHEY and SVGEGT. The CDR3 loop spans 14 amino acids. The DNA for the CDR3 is TGTGCCAGCAGAACGACGGCCGGGACCTACGAGCAGTACTTC. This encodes CASRTTAGTYEQYF.

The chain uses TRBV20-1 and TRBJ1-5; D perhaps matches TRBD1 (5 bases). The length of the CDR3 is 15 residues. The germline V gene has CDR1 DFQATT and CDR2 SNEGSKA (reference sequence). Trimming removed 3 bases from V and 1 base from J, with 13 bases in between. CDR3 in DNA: TGCAGTGCTAGTCGGGAGGGGTTCAGCAATCAGCCCCAGCATTTT. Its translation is CSASREGFSNQPQHF.

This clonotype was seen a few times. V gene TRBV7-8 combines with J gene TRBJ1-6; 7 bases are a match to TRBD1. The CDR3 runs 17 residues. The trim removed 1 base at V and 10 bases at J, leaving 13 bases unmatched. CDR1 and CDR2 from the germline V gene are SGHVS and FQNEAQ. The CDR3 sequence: CASSLVPTGLKGSPLHF. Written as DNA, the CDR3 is TGTGCCAGCAGCTTAGTCCCGACAGGGCTGAAGGGATCACCCCTCCACTTT.

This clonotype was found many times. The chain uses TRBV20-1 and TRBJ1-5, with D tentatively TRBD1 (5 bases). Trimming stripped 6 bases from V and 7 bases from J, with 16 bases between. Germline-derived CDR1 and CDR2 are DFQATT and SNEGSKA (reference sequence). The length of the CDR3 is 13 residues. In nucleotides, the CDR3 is TGCAGTGCGAATCAGGGCTCGGGGCAGCCCCAGCATTTT. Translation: CSANQGSGQPQHF.

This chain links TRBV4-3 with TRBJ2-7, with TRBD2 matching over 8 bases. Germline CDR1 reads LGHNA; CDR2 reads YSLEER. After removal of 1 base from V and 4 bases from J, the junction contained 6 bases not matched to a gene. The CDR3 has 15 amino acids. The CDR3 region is CASSQVFSGVYEQYF. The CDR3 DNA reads TGCGCCAGCAGCCAAGTGTTTAGCGGGGTATACGAGCAGTACTTC.

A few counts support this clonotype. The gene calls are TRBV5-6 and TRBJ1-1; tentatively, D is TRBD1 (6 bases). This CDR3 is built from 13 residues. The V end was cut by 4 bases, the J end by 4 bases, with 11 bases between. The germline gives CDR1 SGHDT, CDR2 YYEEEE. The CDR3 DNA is TGTGCCAGCAGCCTGGGGGCGGCCACTGAAGCTTTCTTT. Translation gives CASSLGAATEAFF.

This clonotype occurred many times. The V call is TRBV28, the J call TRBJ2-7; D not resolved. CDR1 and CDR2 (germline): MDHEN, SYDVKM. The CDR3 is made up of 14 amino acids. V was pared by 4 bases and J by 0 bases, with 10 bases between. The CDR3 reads CASSSLGSSYEQYF. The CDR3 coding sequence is TGTGCCAGCAGTTCCCTTGGTAGCTCCTACGAGCAGTACTTC.

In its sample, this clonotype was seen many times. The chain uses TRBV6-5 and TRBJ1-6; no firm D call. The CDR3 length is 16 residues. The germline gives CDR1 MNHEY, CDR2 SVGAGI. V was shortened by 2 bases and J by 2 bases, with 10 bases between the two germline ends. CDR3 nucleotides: TGTGCCAGCAGTTACAAAGGGAGCACCTATAATTCACCCCTCCACTTT. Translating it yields CASSYKGSTYNSPLHF.